Listed here are 25 T cell receptor beta chains from one sample, sequenced in a study of cytomegalovirus exposure and HLA in healthy donors. PCR amplification relied on 60 Vbeta primers (plus 13 Jbeta primers). Repertoires were generated with immunoSEQ multiplex PCR, while TCRdb's copy carries only in-frame clones and drops some. Of some 130,000 clones detected, almost 80% appear once; the ten largest clones hold under 1.5%. The sample comprised PBMCs. All receptors come from a female donor in good health and CMV-seronegative.

The genes are TRBV27 and TRBJ2-3; D unresolved. Trimming took off 8 bases at V and 4 bases at J, with 10 bases between the two ends. The CDR3 runs to 12 residues. The V gene's germline CDR1 is MNHEY and CDR2 SMNVEV (reference sequence). CDR3 in amino acids: CASLVGPDTQYF. The CDR3 DNA reads TGTGCCAGCCTGGTGGGCCCAGATACGCAGTATTTT.

The rearrangement joins TRBV7-2 to TRBJ2-7; D not resolved. V lost 0 bases, J lost 0 bases, and 6 bases lay in between. The CDR3 has 14 residues. Germline V lookup: CDR1 SGHTA, CDR2 FQGNSA. For the CDR3, the DNA is TGTGCCAGCAGCTTAGCGGGCAGCTCCTACGAGCAGTACTTC. Amino acids: CASSLAGSSYEQYF.

This clone was observed a single time. The genes are TRBV7-2 and TRBJ1-2; D gene ambiguous. The CDR3 covers 15 residues. V lost 3 bases to trimming and J lost 7 bases, with 18 bases between them. Germline loops: CDR1 SGHTA, CDR2 FQGNSA. CDR3 in DNA: TGTGCCAGCAGCTTTATTTGGAGAGGGTCTGGTGGCTACACCTTC. Its protein product is CASSFIWRGSGGYTF. Filled out from reference TRBV7-2 and TRBJ1-2, the complete variable domain reads GAGVSQSPSNKVTEKGKDVELRCDPISGHTALYWYRQSLGQGLEFLIYFQGNSAPDKSGLPSDRFSAERTGGSVSTLTIQRTQQEDSAVYLCASSFIWRGSGGYTFGSGTRLTVV.

This clone was recorded a few times. The chain has TRBV28 and TRBJ1-1; D may be TRBD1 (6 bases). The V end was cut by 3 bases, the J end by 1 base, with 9 bases between. The CDR3 covers 14 residues. Germline V gene data show CDR1 as MDHEN and CDR2 as SYDVKM. The CDR3 DNA reads TGTGCCAGCAGTTTCGTACAGGGGAACACTGAAGCTTTCTTT. It encodes CASSFVQGNTEAFF.

The chain couples TRBV4-3 to TRBJ1-5; 10 bases agree with TRBD1. CDR1 is LGHNA, CDR2 YSLEER, per germline. V dropped 3 bases and J dropped 7; count of bases not matched to a gene: 6. The CDR3 is made up of 15 amino acids. Written as DNA, the CDR3 is TGCGCCAGCAGCCAGGTTCCGGGACAGGGGCAGCCCCAGCATTTT. Translated: CASSQVPGQGQPQHF.

In its sample, this clone was seen a few times. The chain links TRBV5-1 to TRBJ1-4; 8 positions agree with TRBD1. CDR1 is SGHRS and CDR2 is YFSETQ in the germline V gene. CDR3 length equals 15 residues. Trimming at V came to 4 bases and at J to 0 bases, leaving 2 bases not matched to a gene. CDR3 region: CASSQGQATNEKLFF. Written as DNA, the CDR3 is TGCGCCAGCAGCCAGGGACAGGCAACTAATGAAAAACTGTTTTTT.

The rearrangement links TRBV6-6 to TRBJ2-3; D ambiguous. CDR1 is MNHNY and CDR2 is SVGAGI in the germline V gene (reference sequence). CDR3 length equals 15 residues. V gave up 1 base and J gave up 2 bases, with 10 bases separating them. CDR3 residues: CASSYYAESTDTQYF. CDR3 DNA sequence: TGTGCCAGCAGTTACTATGCGGAGTCCACAGATACGCAGTATTTT.

The V and J genes are TRBV27 and TRBJ2-1; 9 nucleotides align to TRBD1. The CDR3 extends over 17 amino acids. The germline V gene has CDR1 MNHEY and CDR2 SMNVEV (reference sequence). V was pared by 0 bases and J by 1 base, with 4 bases of the junction left unmatched. CDR3 loop: CASSLSPGTGSYNEQFF. The CDR3 DNA follows: TGTGCCAGCAGTTTATCCCCCGGGACAGGGTCCTACAATGAGCAGTTCTTC.

The chain links TRBV5-1 to TRBJ2-2; 8 bases map to TRBD2. Germline V gives CDR1 SGHRS, CDR2 YFSETQ. The CDR3 consists of 15 residues. With V trimmed by 4 bases and J by 5 bases, 7 bases remained unmatched. DNA for the CDR3: TGCGCCAGCAGCACGGAGCGGGAGTTAACCGGGGAGCTGTTTTTT. This gives the protein CASSTERELTGELFF.

This clone is a singleton in its sample. This chain links TRBV5-1 with TRBJ2-7, with D hard to call. The germline CDR1 and CDR2 sequences are SGHRS and YFSETQ. The CDR3 runs to 14 residues. The ends were cut back, 0 bases at V and 4 bases at J, with 11 bases in the middle. CDR3: CASSLEPADYEQYF. The CDR3 DNA is TGCGCCAGCAGCTTGGAGCCCGCCGATTACGAGCAGTACTTC.

The chain combines TRBV30 with TRBJ1-6; 8 bases fit TRBD1. From germline, CDR1 is GTSNPN and CDR2 SVGIG (reference sequence). The J segment lost 6 bases and the V segment lost 3 bases, leaving 4 bases of the junction unmatched. The CDR3 is 14 amino acids. The CDR3 DNA reads as TGTGCCTGGAGCGGACAGGGCCGTAATTCACCCCTCCACTTT. It encodes CAWSGQGRNSPLHF.

This clone occurred a few times. V usage is TRBV2 and J usage is TRBJ1-5, with D uncertain. V lost 8 bases, J lost 4 bases, and 9 bases lay in between. The CDR3 loop spans 12 amino acids. Germline V gives CDR1 SNHLY, CDR2 FYNNEI. The chain's CDR3 is CASHARNQPQHF. CDR3 nucleotide sequence: TGTGCCAGCCATGCGCGAAATCAGCCCCAGCATTTT.

The chain's CDR3 is CSATGGGGTDTQYF. The CDR3 DNA follows: TGCAGCGCAACGGGCGGAGGGGGCACAGATACGCAGTATTTT. The chain is built from TRBV29-1 and TRBJ2-3; TRBD2 might be the D (6 bases). CDR3 length: 14 residues. V lost 7 bases, J lost 1 base, and 15 bases lay in between. Germline loops: CDR1 SQVTM, CDR2 ANQGSEA.

The chain joins TRBV14 to TRBJ2-5; no clear D. The better agreement between TRBJ2-7 and the DNA end casts doubt on the J call. Germline values: CDR1 SGHDN, CDR2 FVKESK. The CDR3 has 11 amino acids. CDR3 in DNA: TGTGCCAGCAGCCTCCTCTACGAGCAGTACTTC. It specifies CASSLLYEQYF.

The chain carries TRBV6-6 and TRBJ1-1, with D possibly TRBD1 on 6 matching bases. The CDR3 covers 14 residues. The germline gives CDR1 MNHNY, CDR2 SVGAGI (reference sequence). Trimming removed 6 bases from V and 4 bases from J, with 15 bases in between. In DNA form, the CDR3 reads TGTGCCAGCAGCGTACAGGGTTCGGTCACTGAAGCTTTCTTT. Its translation is CASSVQGSVTEAFF.

This chain links TRBV27 with TRBJ1-4; TRBD1 matches 8 bases. Germline V gene sequence: CDR1 MNHEY, CDR2 SMNVEV (reference sequence). The CDR3 is 15 amino acids. V was clipped by 5 bases and J by 2 bases; unmatched bases: 4. The CDR3 reads CASSIAGGTNEKLFF. For the CDR3, the DNA is TGTGCCAGCAGTATCGCAGGGGGCACTAATGAAAAACTGTTTTTT.

This clone was recorded a few times. The rearrangement joins TRBV5-4 to TRBJ2-3, with TRBD2 matching 10 bases. Germline lookup yields CDR1 SGHNT and CDR2 YYREEE (reference sequence). V gave up 0 bases and J gave up 2 bases; unmatched junction bases: 9. This CDR3 is built from 18 residues. The CDR3 bases are TGTGCCAGCAGCTTGGTCTCTCTAGCGGGAGCCACCACAGATACGCAGTATTTT. The encoded protein is CASSLVSLAGATTDTQYF. Variable domain in full (rest from reference TRBV5-4 and TRBJ2-3): ETGVTQSPTHLIKTRGQQVTLRCSSQSGHNTVSWYQQALGQGPQFIFQYYREEENGRGNFPPRFSGLQFPNYSSELNVNALELDDSALYLCASSLVSLAGATTDTQYFGPGTRLTVL.

The CDR3 DNA reads TGTGCCAGCAGCCAAGCCAGCTCTGGGGCCAACGTCCTGACTTTC. This translates into CASSQASSGANVLTF. V usage is TRBV4-2 and J usage is TRBJ2-6, with D unclear. The germline gives CDR1 LGHNA, CDR2 YNFKEQ. V dropped 1 base and J dropped 0 bases, with 4 bases sitting between them. CDR3 length: 15 residues.

The chain links TRBV28 to TRBJ1-2; perhaps TRBD1 as D (6 bases). This CDR3 region has 16 residues. The V gene's germline CDR1 is MDHEN and CDR2 SYDVKM. Trimming left V 2 bases short and J 2 bases short, with 15 bases between. The CDR3 reads CASSLIATGPNYGYTF. The CDR3 bases are TGTGCCAGCAGTTTAATTGCGACAGGACCCAACTATGGCTACACCTTC.

The chain joins TRBV14 to TRBJ2-7; 8 bases line up with TRBD2. The CDR3 totals 16 residues. CDR1 is SGHDN and CDR2 is FVKESK in the germline V gene. V shed 4 bases and J 3 bases; nucleotides not matched to a gene: 11. CDR3 bases: TGTGCCAGCAGCCCAAGAATGTCAACTAGCGGCTACGAGCAGTACTTC. Its translation is CASSPRMSTSGYEQYF.

The rearrangement joins TRBV5-6 to TRBJ2-7; D unresolved. CDR3 length: 11 amino acids. V was shortened by 4 bases and J by 5 bases, with 7 bases between the two germline ends. Germline V gene lookup returns CDR1 SGHDT and CDR2 YYEEEE. This CDR3 is CASSQVNEQYF. Here the CDR3 DNA reads TGTGCCAGCAGCCAGGTCAACGAGCAGTACTTC.

This clone showed up just once. This chain links TRBV9 with TRBJ1-3; D may be TRBD1 (5 bases). Deletions cut 0 bases from V and 4 bases from J, with 14 bases between. The CDR3 is 16 residues long. Germline CDR1 and CDR2: SGDLS and YYNGEE. The CDR3 sequence: CASSVGRGGAGNTIYF. Here the CDR3 DNA reads TGTGCCAGCAGCGTAGGAAGGGGCGGAGCGGGAAACACCATATATTTT.

The J gene is TRBJ1-5, the V gene TRBV6-1; D possibly corresponds to TRBD1 (5 bases). The CDR3 contains 17 residues. Looked up from germline, CDR1 is MNHNS and CDR2 is SASEGT. Trimming stripped 0 bases from V and 1 base from J, with 13 bases between. The CDR3, as DNA: TGTGCCAGCAGTGAAGCGCGGGGAGGGGCGAGCAATCAGCCCCAGCATTTT. Translating it yields CASSEARGGASNQPQHF.

The J gene is TRBJ2-1, the V gene TRBV7-3; no firm D call. Looked up from germline, CDR1 is SGHTA and CDR2 is FQGTGA. Trimming pared 5 bases from V and 2 bases from J, leaving 13 bases between. CDR3 length: 15 residues. CDR3 bases: TGTGCCAGCAGCCCGCAGCGCCTGGCCTACAATGAGCAGTTCTTC. Translating gives CASSPQRLAYNEQFF.

This clone was seen only once. J is TRBJ2-1 and V is TRBV9; 14 positions match TRBD2. CDR3 size: 14 residues. The V segment lost 2 bases and the J segment 9 bases; nucleotides outside the gene matches: 1. Germline CDR1 SGDLS, CDR2 YYNGEE. CDR3 DNA sequence: TGTGCCAGCAGCGTGACTAGCGGGAGGGCTGAGCAGTTCTTC. Translation: CASSVTSGRAEQFF.